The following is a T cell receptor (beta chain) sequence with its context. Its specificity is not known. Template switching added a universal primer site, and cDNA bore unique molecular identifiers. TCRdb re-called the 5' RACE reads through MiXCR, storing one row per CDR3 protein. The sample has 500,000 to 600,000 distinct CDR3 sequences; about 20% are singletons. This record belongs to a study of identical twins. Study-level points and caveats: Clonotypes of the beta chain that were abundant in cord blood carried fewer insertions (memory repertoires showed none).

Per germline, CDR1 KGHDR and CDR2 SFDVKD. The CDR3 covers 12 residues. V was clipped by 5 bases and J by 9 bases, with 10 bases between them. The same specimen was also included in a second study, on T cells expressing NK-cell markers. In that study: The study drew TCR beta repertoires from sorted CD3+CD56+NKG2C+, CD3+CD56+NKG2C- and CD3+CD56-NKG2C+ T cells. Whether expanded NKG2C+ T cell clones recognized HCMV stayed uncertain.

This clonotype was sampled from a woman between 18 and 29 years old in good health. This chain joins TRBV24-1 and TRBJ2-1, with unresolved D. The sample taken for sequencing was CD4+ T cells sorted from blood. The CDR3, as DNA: TGTGCCACCAGTGGCCTATATGGTGAGCAGTTCTTC. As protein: CATSGLYGEQFF.